This T cell receptor beta chain comes out of a study of T-cell memory formation after mild COVID-19. Study details: The two donors had largely donor-specific TCR clusters.

This clonotype was observed a few times. Its antigen remains unidentified. The length of the CDR3 is 12 residues. V dropped 5 bases and J dropped 10; count of bases not matched to a gene: 3. Germline CDR1 SEHNR, CDR2 FQNEAQ (reference sequence). From the 5' RACE reads, TCRdb called clonotypes with MiXCR, one entry per CDR3 protein. The repertoire holds about 260,000 distinct CDR3 sequences, around 17% seen once, with 22% in the top ten. Study observations and caveats: Whether day 37 second-wave clones are SARS-CoV-2-specific was not confirmed. In pre-infection memory, a portion of responding clones appeared, which suggested that cross-reactive memory joined.

The rearrangement links TRBV7-9 to TRBJ2-1, with 9 bases identical to TRBD1. Sequences were obtained from PBMCs or a T cell subset sorted from them (not recorded which). The TCR sequence derives from a man aged 18 to 29 who had mild COVID-19 (a few samples of this study predate the infection). Cell type and time point are not known. CDR3 in amino acids: CASSIGTGEQFF. CDR3 DNA: TGTGCCAGCAGCATTGGGACAGGGGAGCAGTTCTTC.